The 29 T cell receptor beta chains in this list originate from one sample, sequenced in a study of cytomegalovirus exposure and HLA in healthy donors. PCR primers comprised 60 Vbeta and 13 Jbeta primers. Assay: immunoSEQ multiplex PCR; the TCRdb copy retains only in-frame clones and omits some. Of some 200,000 clones listed, roughly 85% are singletons. The sample consisted of PBMCs. All receptors derive from a woman aged 18-35 years in good health and CMV-seronegative.

This chain connects TRBV2 to TRBJ2-5; the D is unclear. The CDR3 has 12 residues. V was trimmed by 6 bases and J by 5 bases, leaving 10 bases between them. Germline V gene data show CDR1 as SNHLY and CDR2 as FYNNEI. CDR3 in DNA: TGTGCCAGCAGGCTACTCGGGGAGACCCAGTACTTC. The encoded protein is CASRLLGETQYF.

The rearrangement links TRBV19 to TRBJ2-7; D gene uncertain. Trimming removed 0 bases from V and 0 bases from J, with 12 bases in between. Germline assignment: CDR1 LNHDA and CDR2 SQIVND (reference sequence). The CDR3 is 16 residues long. The CDR3 DNA is TGTGCCAGTAGTATAGAACAGAGTCCCAGCTCCTACGAGCAGTACTTC. This codes for CASSIEQSPSSYEQYF.

The chain joins TRBV7-9 to TRBJ1-1, with 9 bases lining up with TRBD1. Unmatched junction bases numbered 11, after V lost 5 bases and J lost 4 bases. The V gene's germline CDR1 is SEHNR and CDR2 FQNEAQ (reference sequence). The length of the CDR3 is 16 residues. CDR3 in amino acids: CASSTRTGEEGTEAFF. CDR3 DNA sequence: TGTGCCAGCAGCACCAGGACAGGGGAGGAGGGCACTGAAGCTTTCTTT.

The genes are TRBV11-3 and TRBJ2-2, with D perhaps matching TRBD2 (6 bases). From germline, CDR1 is SGHNT and CDR2 YENEEA. The CDR3 extends over 13 amino acids. Deletions cut 5 bases from V and 13 bases from J, with 17 bases between. The CDR3 reads CASSRGAFNVLFF. CDR3 nucleotide sequence: TGTGCCAGCAGCCGCGGGGCGTTCAACGTGCTGTTTTTT.

This clone turned up a few times. The chain recombines TRBV27 with TRBJ1-2; TRBD1 aligns across 9 bases. The V and J ends lost 6 bases and 6 bases, in that order; junction bases with no gene match: 8. The germline V gene encodes CDR1 MNHEY and CDR2 SMNVEV (reference sequence). The CDR3 contains 14 residues. CDR3 in DNA: TGTGCCAGCAGACGGGACAGGGCTCCGGATGGCTACACCTTC. This sequence encodes CASRRDRAPDGYTF.

V and J are TRBV19 and TRBJ2-7; 7 positions match TRBD2. The CDR3 has 13 amino acids. V lost 1 base to trimming and J lost 6 bases; unmatched junction nucleotides: 3. The V gene's germline CDR1 is LNHDA and CDR2 SQIVND (reference sequence). CDR3 region: CASSIGGLVEQYF. The CDR3 nucleotides read TGTGCCAGTAGTATAGGCGGACTAGTCGAGCAGTACTTC.

A few counts support this clone. J is TRBJ1-5 and V is TRBV5-1; D is perhaps TRBD1 (5 bases). Between the trimmed V and J ends, which lost 0 bases and 5 bases, there was a span of 9 bases. CDR1 is SGHRS, CDR2 YFSETQ, per germline. The CDR3 loop spans 14 amino acids. DNA of the CDR3: TGCGCCAGCAGCTTGGCTACAGGTGATCAGCCCCAGCATTTT. Amino acids: CASSLATGDQPQHF.

The CDR3 DNA follows: TGTGCCAGCTCGAAAGACATTAATGAAAAACTGTTTTTT. It is translated as CASSKDINEKLFF. V and J are TRBV18 and TRBJ1-4, with D uncertain. Germline-derived CDR1 and CDR2 are KGHSH and LQKENI. Trimming shortened V by 6 bases and J by 4 bases, and 9 bases separated the two germline ends. The CDR3 runs to 13 residues.

This chain uses TRBV13 with TRBJ2-7; tentatively, D is TRBD2 (6 bases). V lost 4 bases and J lost 6, with 22 bases in between. CDR3 length equals 16 residues. Germline CDR1 is PRHDT and CDR2 is FYEKMQ (reference sequence). The CDR3 nucleotides are TGTGCCAGCAGCTCAACGGCGGGGACGGCCGAGGGCGAGCAGTACTTC. Amino acid sequence: CASSSTAGTAEGEQYF.

This clone was counted once. This chain uses TRBV4-3 with TRBJ2-1, with TRBD1 matching 9 bases. V lost 4 bases, J lost 7 bases, and 8 bases stayed unmatched. The V gene's germline CDR1 is LGHNA and CDR2 YSLEER. The CDR3 loop spans 15 amino acids. CDR3 sequence (DNA): TGCGCCAGCAGCCTAGGACAGGGGCCGACGAATGAGCAGTTCTTC. Encoded protein: CASSLGQGPTNEQFF.

V gene TRBV28 combines with J gene TRBJ2-7; D possibly corresponds to TRBD1 (6 bases). The CDR3 runs to 14 residues. V was clipped by 3 bases and J by 7 bases, with 16 bases between them. Germline CDR1 reads MDHEN; CDR2 reads SYDVKM. The CDR3 sequence: CASSLSTGTGEQYF. DNA for the CDR3: TGTGCCAGCAGTTTGAGTACAGGGACGGGTGAGCAGTACTTC.

The chain recombines TRBV28 with TRBJ2-1, with TRBD2 matching 16 bases. Looked up from germline, CDR1 is MDHEN and CDR2 is SYDVKM. This CDR3 comprises 21 residues. The junction had 19 bases not matched to a gene; V was cut back by 3 bases and J by 8 bases. CDR3 protein: CASSFPHGTSGRGDRMHEQFF. The CDR3 DNA is TGTGCCAGCAGTTTCCCGCACGGGACTAGCGGGAGGGGCGATAGGATGCATGAGCAGTTCTTC.

The chain recombines TRBV4-1 with TRBJ1-2; TRBD1 matches at 7 bases. Trimming removed 4 bases from V and 2 bases from J; junction bases left unmatched: 16. The CDR3 covers 18 residues. Germline V gene data show CDR1 as MGHRA and CDR2 as YSYEKL. This CDR3 reads CASSPQGVTGRRNYGYTF. The CDR3 DNA reads as TGCGCCAGCAGCCCCCAGGGAGTGACAGGGCGTCGGAACTATGGCTACACCTTC.

This clone was observed a single time. V and J are TRBV11-2 and TRBJ2-1, with unresolved D. The germline V and J ends were trimmed by 1 base and 0 bases, with 10 bases remaining between them. This CDR3 contains 16 residues. Germline values: CDR1 SGHAT, CDR2 FQNNGV. The CDR3 nucleotides are TGTGCCAGCAGCTTAGGTGCGGAGAGCTCCTACAATGAGCAGTTCTTC. Its translation: CASSLGAESSYNEQFF. The whole variable domain, filled in from reference TRBV11-2 and TRBJ2-1, reads EAGVAQSPRYKIIEKRQSVAFWCNPISGHATLYWYQQILGQGPKLLIQFQNNGVVDDSQLPKDRFSAERLKGVDSTLKIQPAKLEDSAVYLCASSLGAESSYNEQFFGPGTRLTVL.

V is TRBV5-1 and J is TRBJ2-6; 9 nucleotides agree with TRBD2. J gave up 0 bases and V 4 bases, and 5 bases lay outside the gene matches. Germline CDR1 SGHRS, CDR2 YFSETQ. This CDR3 spans 17 amino acids. CDR3 loop: CASSRQAGGSGANVLTF. For the CDR3, the DNA is TGCGCCAGCAGCCGCCAAGCGGGGGGCTCTGGGGCCAACGTCCTGACTTTC.

Turning to this clone: This CDR3 is also generated by other DNA sequences in the sample. This chain uses TRBV4-3 with TRBJ2-3; 10 bases are a match to TRBD2. The CDR3 loop spans 15 amino acids. V lost 3 bases to trimming and J lost 6 bases; unmatched junction nucleotides: 6. Germline CDR1 reads LGHNA; CDR2 reads YSLEER. Written as DNA, the CDR3 is TGCGCCAGCAGCCAGGGGAGCGGGAGGGGCGATACGCAGTATTTT. Amino acids: CASSQGSGRGDTQYF.

This clone appeared a few times. The V gene is TRBV4-3, the J gene TRBJ2-1, with 8 bases lining up with TRBD1. The junction had 8 bases not matched to a gene; V was cut back by 0 bases and J by 4 bases. CDR3 length: 17 amino acids. Germline V gene sequence: CDR1 LGHNA, CDR2 YSLEER. The CDR3 coding sequence is TGCGCCAGCAGCCAAGATCCCCAGGGGGCATTATACAATGAGCAGTTCTTC. Translation: CASSQDPQGALYNEQFF.

The J gene is TRBJ1-2, the V gene TRBV2; 8 bases are a match to TRBD1. The J segment lost 6 bases and the V segment lost 6 bases, leaving 12 bases of the junction unmatched. This CDR3 has 15 residues. Germline CDR1 is SNHLY and CDR2 is FYNNEI. The CDR3 nucleotides are TGTGCCAGCAGCCAAACCATGACAGGGGTGGATGGCTACACCTTC. This codes for CASSQTMTGVDGYTF. The full variable domain, with the rest looked up from reference TRBV2 and TRBJ1-2, is EPEVTQTPSHQVTQMGQEVILRCVPISNHLYFYWYRQILGQKVEFLVSFYNNEISEKSEIFDDQFSVERPDGSNFTLKIRSTKLEDSAMYFCASSQTMTGVDGYTFGSGTRLTVV.

This clone is a singleton in its sample. The chain carries TRBV11-2 and TRBJ2-2, with TRBD2 identical over 10 bases. Losses at the gene ends were 5 bases for V and 8 bases for J; bases not matched to a gene: 11. The CDR3 totals 16 residues. Germline CDR1 reads SGHAT; CDR2 reads FQNNGV. The CDR3, as DNA: TGTGCCAGCAGCCGAAACCTAGCGGGAGTCGCGGGGGAGCTGTTTTTT. Its protein product is CASSRNLAGVAGELFF. Variable domain in full (rest from reference TRBV11-2 and TRBJ2-2): EAGVAQSPRYKIIEKRQSVAFWCNPISGHATLYWYQQILGQGPKLLIQFQNNGVVDDSQLPKDRFSAERLKGVDSTLKIQPAKLEDSAVYLCASSRNLAGVAGELFFGEGSRLTVL.

Comments on this clone: A junction boundary mismatches the germline segment, possibly from a read error. The chain employs TRBV7-9 and TRBJ2-1, with D possibly TRBD2 on 5 matching bases. In germline, CDR1 is SEHNR, CDR2 FQNEAQ (reference sequence). This CDR3 spans 13 amino acids. CDR3 nucleotide sequence: TGTTCCAGCAGCTCAGGACTTTACAATGAGCAGTTCTTC. Its translation: CSSSSGLYNEQFF.

The chain uses TRBV28 and TRBJ2-7; D is uncertain. Trimming left V 2 bases short and J 2 bases short, with 7 bases between. This CDR3 has 13 amino acids. CDR1 and CDR2 (germline): MDHEN, SYDVKM. The CDR3 is CASSLDIPYEQYF. As DNA, the CDR3 is TGTGCCAGCAGTTTAGACATTCCCTACGAGCAGTACTTC.

This chain links TRBV4-3 with TRBJ2-7; 9 nucleotides agree with TRBD1. The V gene end was trimmed by 0 bases and the J gene end by 3 bases; junction bases not matched to a gene: 3. The CDR3 consists of 15 residues. Germline assignment: CDR1 LGHNA and CDR2 YSLEER. The CDR3 DNA is TGCGCCAGCAGCCAAGAGAGGGACAGGGTCTACGAGCAGTACTTC. This sequence encodes CASSQERDRVYEQYF.

The chain links TRBV7-9 to TRBJ1-2, with a tentative D call TRBD1 (6 bases). V gave up 4 bases and J gave up 8 bases, with 11 bases separating them. Germline V gives CDR1 SEHNR, CDR2 FQNEAQ (reference sequence). This CDR3 is built from 12 residues. CDR3 coding DNA: TGTGCCAGCAGCTCTAACAGGGAAGGCTACACCTTC. The encoded protein is CASSSNREGYTF.

V is TRBV7-9 and J is TRBJ2-7, with a tentative D call TRBD1 (6 bases). CDR1 is SEHNR and CDR2 is FQNEAQ in the germline V gene (reference sequence). This CDR3 has 16 amino acids. The V and J ends lost 5 bases and 2 bases respectively, with 19 bases between them. The CDR3 spells CASSTNLQGSAYEQYF. DNA for the CDR3: TGTGCCAGCAGCACCAATTTACAGGGTAGCGCCTACGAGCAGTACTTC.

The chain employs TRBV11-2 and TRBJ1-2, with TRBD1 matching 9 bases. The length of the CDR3 is 14 residues. Losses at the gene ends were 2 bases for V and 3 bases for J; bases not matched to a gene: 1. Germline-derived CDR1 and CDR2 are SGHAT and FQNNGV. CDR3 region: CASSLWDRDYGYTF. As DNA, the CDR3 is TGTGCCAGCAGCTTATGGGACAGGGACTATGGCTACACCTTC.

Only one count was recorded for this clone. The V call is TRBV7-9, the J call TRBJ2-4; D may be TRBD2 (5 bases). Germline lookup yields CDR1 SEHNR and CDR2 FQNEAQ (reference sequence). V was clipped by 5 bases and J by 0 bases, with 14 bases between them. The CDR3 length is 16 residues. The CDR3 DNA sequence: TGTGCCAGCAGCCTGGTTTGGGAGTTAGCCAAAAACATTCAGTACTTC. Its translation is CASSLVWELAKNIQYF.

The chain carries TRBV7-2 and TRBJ1-5; 7 bases fit TRBD1. This CDR3 is 13 amino acids long. The V segment lost 8 bases and the J segment 9 bases; nucleotides outside the gene matches: 10. Germline CDR1 SGHTA, CDR2 FQGNSA. CDR3: CASGMTGNGPQHF. The DNA for the CDR3 is TGTGCCAGCGGGATGACAGGGAATGGGCCCCAGCATTTT.

The chain uses TRBV7-2 and TRBJ2-3; TRBD2 matches at 7 bases. This CDR3 comprises 15 residues. Germline assignment: CDR1 SGHTA and CDR2 FQGNSA. Trimming cost V 4 bases and J 0 bases; bases outside gene matches: 4. CDR3 protein: CASSSISGSTDTQYF. As DNA, the CDR3 is TGTGCCAGCAGCTCCATTAGCGGGAGCACAGATACGCAGTATTTT.

The CDR3 nucleotides read TGTGCCAGTAGTCCCCGGAGCTCTGGAAACACCATATATTTT. Translation gives CASSPRSSGNTIYF. This rearrangement joins TRBV19 to TRBJ1-3; D is unclear. The V gene's germline CDR1 is LNHDA and CDR2 SQIVND (reference sequence). This CDR3 has 14 amino acids. With 5 bases removed from V and 0 bases from J, the gap between germline ends came to 8 bases.